Presented here are 14 T cell receptor beta chains from one specimen sequenced in a study of T cell responses to AZD1222 COVID-19 vaccine. Produced via immunoSEQ multiplex PCR; TCRdb's table is partial and in-frame only. The sample has about 25,000 clones; about 85% are singletons. Sample: peripheral blood, taken 28 days after the second AZD1222 dose. These TCRs come from an adult who received the AZD1222 COVID-19 vaccine.

This clone was seen just once. The chain carries TRBV29-1 and TRBJ1-1; the D gene is possibly TRBD1 (5 bases). This CDR3 is built from 13 residues. Germline assignment: CDR1 SQVTM and CDR2 ANQGSEA. The V end was cut by 8 bases, the J end by 1 base, with 14 bases between. CDR3 residues: CSTGRGKNTEAFF. DNA of the CDR3: TGCAGCACCGGGCGGGGCAAGAACACTGAAGCTTTCTTT.

The chain links TRBV6-4 to TRBJ2-2, with 10 bases aligning to TRBD1. The V gene end was trimmed by 5 bases and the J gene end by 6 bases; junction bases not matched to a gene: 12. CDR3 length: 17 amino acids. Looked up from germline, CDR1 is MRHNA and CDR2 is SNTAGT. CDR3 amino acids: CASSNLPGQGSSGELFF. Written as DNA, the CDR3 is TGTGCCAGCAGTAACCTCCCGGGACAGGGGTCCTCCGGGGAGCTGTTTTTT.

This clone was counted a few times. The chain combines TRBV6-6 with TRBJ2-1; D not certain. Per germline, CDR1 MNHNY and CDR2 SVGAGI (reference sequence). Trimming shortened V by 7 bases and J by 5 bases, and 18 bases separated the two germline ends. The CDR3 runs 15 residues. CDR3 in amino acids: CASTTRSLGDNEQFF. DNA for the CDR3: TGTGCCAGCACCACTCGCAGTCTCGGCGACAATGAGCAGTTCTTC.

V gene TRBV28 combines with J gene TRBJ2-7; D unclear. Germline CDR1 is MDHEN and CDR2 is SYDVKM. The CDR3 totals 14 residues. Between the trimmed V and J ends, which lost 6 bases and 3 bases, there was a span of 15 bases. DNA for the CDR3: TGTGCCAGCAGACCCCCCTCCCTGAACTACGAGCAGTACTTC. This translates into CASRPPSLNYEQYF.

The V call is TRBV30, the J call TRBJ2-2; D is ambiguous. The V and J ends lost 1 base and 0 bases respectively, with 12 bases between them. Germline V gene sequence: CDR1 GTSNPN, CDR2 SVGIG (reference sequence). The CDR3 totals 16 residues. In nucleotides, the CDR3 is TGTGCCTGGAGTGGGTTGAAGATCGCGAACACCGGGGAGCTGTTTTTT. The encoded protein is CAWSGLKIANTGELFF.

This chain connects TRBV2 to TRBJ2-7; possibly TRBD1 for D (5 bases). The CDR3 totals 12 residues. With 5 bases removed from V and 6 bases from J, the gap between germline ends came to 11 bases. The germline V gene encodes CDR1 SNHLY and CDR2 FYNNEI. In nucleotides, the CDR3 is TGTGCCAGCAGTCAAATGACAGCCGAGCAGTACTTC. Translating gives CASSQMTAEQYF.

The CDR3 reads CASSLMGQGSTEAFF. The CDR3 DNA follows: TGTGCCAGCAGCTTAATGGGACAGGGTTCCACTGAAGCTTTCTTT. The chain couples TRBV7-3 to TRBJ1-1; the match to TRBD1 covers 9 bases. There are 15 residues in the CDR3. Unmatched junction bases numbered 4, after V lost 1 base and J lost 4 bases. CDR1 and CDR2 (germline): SGHTA, FQGTGA.

This rearrangement joins TRBV5-1 to TRBJ1-1; no clear D. Germline lookup yields CDR1 SGHRS and CDR2 YFSETQ. Trimming removed 2 bases at V and 5 bases at J, with 7 bases between. CDR3 length equals 12 residues. The chain's CDR3 is CASSFQGTEAFF. The DNA of the CDR3 is TGCGCCAGCAGCTTTCAAGGTACTGAAGCTTTCTTT. Looking up the rest from reference TRBV5-1 and TRBJ1-1 gives the full variable domain: KAGVTQTPRYLIKTRGQQVTLSCSPISGHRSVSWYQQTPGQGLQFLFEYFSETQRNKGNFPGRFSGRQFSNSRSEMNVSTLELGDSALYLCASSFQGTEAFFGQGTRLTVV.

The sample holds a few counts of this clone. The rearrangement uses TRBV7-6 and TRBJ1-6, with a weak D call TRBD1 (6 bases). The V and J ends lost 2 bases and 8 bases respectively, with 28 bases between them. Germline V gives CDR1 SGHVS, CDR2 FNYEAQ. The CDR3 is 20 amino acids. CDR3 sequence: CASSLFPESSGGRVHSPLHF. The CDR3 coding sequence is TGTGCCAGCAGCTTATTTCCTGAGAGCTCGGGGGGCAGGGTCCATTCACCCCTCCACTTT.

The J gene is TRBJ1-1, the V gene TRBV14; 10 bases match TRBD1. The CDR3 has 17 residues. Unmatched junction bases numbered 8, after V lost 4 bases and J lost 0 bases. CDR1 and CDR2 (germline): SGHDN, FVKESK. The CDR3 DNA sequence: TGTGCCAGCAGCCTTAGACAGGGGGCAACCATGAACACTGAAGCTTTCTTT. Translating gives CASSLRQGATMNTEAFF.

The V gene is TRBV30, the J gene TRBJ1-2, with D hard to call. Germline V gene sequence: CDR1 GTSNPN, CDR2 SVGIG (reference sequence). CDR3 size: 12 residues. Trimming shortened V by 4 bases and J by 4 bases, and 10 bases separated the two germline ends. Written as DNA, the CDR3 is TGTGCCTGGATGTCGGCGGCCTATGGCTACACCTTC. Encoded protein: CAWMSAAYGYTF.

This clone was observed once. J is TRBJ1-5 and V is TRBV19, with D maybe TRBD1 (6 bases). Trimming removed 7 bases at V and 6 bases at J, with 13 bases between. The germline gives CDR1 LNHDA, CDR2 SQIVND (reference sequence). The CDR3 extends over 13 amino acids. CDR3 DNA sequence: TGTGCCAGTAAAGAGGGGGATCGTCAGCCCCAGCATTTT. It specifies CASKEGDRQPQHF. Complete variable domain (other parts from reference TRBV19 and TRBJ1-5): DGGITQSPKYLFRKEGQNVTLSCEQNLNHDAMYWYRQDPGQGLRLIYYSQIVNDFQKGDIAEGYSVSREKKESFPLTVTSAQKNPTAFYLCASKEGDRQPQHFGDGTRLSIL.

This rearrangement joins TRBV7-9 to TRBJ1-2, with a tentative D call TRBD1 (6 bases). This CDR3 is built from 14 residues. Germline loops: CDR1 SEHNR, CDR2 FQNEAQ (reference sequence). V shed 5 bases and J shed 3 bases, with 13 bases lying between them. The CDR3 region is CASSPEGGHYGYTF. The CDR3 DNA is TGTGCCAGCAGCCCCGAGGGGGGGCACTATGGCTACACCTTC.

The chain uses TRBV4-1 and TRBJ2-7, with 7 bases matching TRBD2. Germline V gene lookup returns CDR1 MGHRA and CDR2 YSYEKL. Trimming removed 4 bases from V and 7 bases from J; junction bases left unmatched: 13. This CDR3 spans 15 amino acids. The CDR3 sequence: CASSRSEREGWEQYF. CDR3 DNA: TGCGCCAGCAGCCGTTCAGAGCGGGAAGGTTGGGAGCAGTACTTC.